This T cell receptor (beta chain) comes out of a study of T cell changes during pregnancy in multiple sclerosis. Germline V lookup: CDR1 MNHEY, CDR2 SVGAGI. This CDR3 is built from 15 residues. V lost 6 bases to trimming and J lost 0 bases, with 14 bases between them. Here immunoSEQ multiplex PCR was the method, and the copy in TCRdb shows in-frame clones only, minus some. Counted here are about 71,000 clones, about 91% occurring once; the ten biggest clones make up roughly 5.7%. This receptor was obtained from a female donor with multiple sclerosis, enrolled in a pregnancy study. Here the sequenced sample was CD8+ T cells from peripheral blood mononuclear cells, taken before pregnancy. The genes are TRBV6-5 and TRBJ1-2, with TRBD1 as a possible D gene (5 bases). CDR3 protein: CASRQRGVANYGYTF. The DNA of the CDR3 is TGTGCCAGCAGACAACGGGGGGTAGCTAACTATGGCTACACCTTC.